What follows is one T cell receptor beta chain and its context. Its antigen target is currently unknown. There are no base qualities to consult, and no much larger clone falls within one base. V is pared back by 5 bases and J by 3 bases, with 16 bases lying between the germline termini. The CDR3 measures 15 amino acids from cysteine to phenylalanine. Kept here is only the CDR3 DNA, which spans 45 bases and is read in frame from base 1. CDR1 and CDR2 were assigned from the germline V gene (reference sequence) as MNHNY and SVGAGI. The source of the sample is a study of graft-versus-host responses after intestinal transplantation (dated by TCRdb to the early 2020s). Study-level background: Recipients received multivisceral, liver-intestinal, or isolated intestinal transplants. Anti-thymocyte globulin induction was given to all recipients, followed by maintenance tacrolimus and steroids for 2 to 3 years. Bulk TCR-beta CDR3 sequencing was used to track graft-versus-host and host-versus-graft alloreactive T cell clones in the graft, circulation and bone marrow after intestinal transplantation. To identify alloreactive clones, pre-transplant mixed lymphocyte reaction products were sequenced and then compared with unstimulated pre-transplant donor and recipient T cells. Of the 20 to 25 intestinal transplant recipients enrolled in the cohort, one of whom was a retransplant, a few patients without pretransplant specimens were excluded. A peak of at least 4% donor T cells among recipient peripheral blood mononuclear cells was the definition used for donor T cell macrochimerism. Rather than being sequenced by the commercial service, samples from a few later patients were sequenced in-house on an Illumina MiSeq and processed with MiXCR. General findings and caveats noted by the study authors: High GvH to HvG T cell clonal ratios were observed in the allografts of patients with donor T cell macrochimerism. Peak levels of circulating GvH clones were associated with declines in HvG clones early after transplant. The relatively low number and heterogeneity of intestinal transplant patients limited the conclusions. GvH clones were detected in recipient bone marrow, and some appeared earlier in ileal mucosa or blood, consistent with an intestinal mucosal origin.

Blood samples were collected up to 4 times in the first month after transplant and then at least monthly when available. Library generation was performed with the immunoSEQ multiplex PCR assay. For most patients, genomic DNA was subjected to high-throughput TCR-beta CDR3 sequencing by Adaptive Biotechnologies. Per the original workflow: TCR sequencing data were retrieved from Adaptive's ImmunoSEQ software for roughly 17 patients, whereas three other patients were processed with MiXCR and VDJtools. Because the origin of CDR3 nucleotide sequences shared between donor and recipient could not be assigned, those sequences were removed. At least 2-fold expansion over unstimulated cells and a minimum CFSE-low frequency of 0.002% (template counts) or 0.001% (read counts) were required for clones to be classified as alloreactive. Mappable clones were those detected in sequenced pre-transplant spleen, lymph node, or MLR CFSE-low populations of the donor or recipient. The cumulative frequency of alloreactive clones was calculated as a percentage of all sequences, weighted by copy number. The clones in this table, taken by TCRdb from immuneACCESS, are in-frame only. Not every clone is retained; where verified, under half of the shortfall comes from an unresolved V gene, and the cause of the rest is unknown. V, J and clone size derive from that table, while D and trimming were established from the DNA sequence. Within this sample are about 98,000 clones, with roughly 82% of them counted one time only. 1.4% of the sample is in the top ten clones.

Sequencing used PBMCs, obtained 255 days after intestinal transplant. The chain is made from TRBV6-6 and TRBJ2-5, with the D segment possibly TRBD1 or TRBD2, each aligning over 5 bases. This receptor was identified in a human patient who received an intestinal transplant, so some T cells may come from the graft donor. The nucleotide sequence reads TGTGCCAGCAGTCTAACCCCACTAGGGGAAGAGACCCAGTACTTC. The encoded protein is CASSLTPLGEETQYF.